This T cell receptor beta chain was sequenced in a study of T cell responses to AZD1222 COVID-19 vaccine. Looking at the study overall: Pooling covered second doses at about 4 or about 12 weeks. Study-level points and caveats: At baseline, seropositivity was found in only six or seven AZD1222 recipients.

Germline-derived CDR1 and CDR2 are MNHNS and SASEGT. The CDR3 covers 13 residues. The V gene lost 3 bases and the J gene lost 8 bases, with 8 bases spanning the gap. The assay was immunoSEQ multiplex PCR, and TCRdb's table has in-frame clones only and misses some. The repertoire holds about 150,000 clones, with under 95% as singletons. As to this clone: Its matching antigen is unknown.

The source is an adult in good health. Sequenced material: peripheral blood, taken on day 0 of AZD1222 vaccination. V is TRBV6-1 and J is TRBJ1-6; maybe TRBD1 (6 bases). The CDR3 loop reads CASSETGDSPLHF. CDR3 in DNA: TGTGCCAGCAGTGAGACAGGCGATTCACCCCTCCACTTT.